This note documents a single T cell receptor (beta chain) sequence. The data stem from a study of OX40 agonist ivuxolimab in advanced cancers. Study information: The drug used for patients, ivuxolimab, was an agonistic anti-OX40 (CD134) antibody. Three patients responded partially, comprising one with hepatocellular carcinoma and two with cutaneous melanoma.

Trimming removed 4 bases from V and 3 bases from J; junction bases left unmatched: 5. The CDR3 runs 15 residues. CDR1 and CDR2 from the germline V gene are MGHRA and YSYEKL. Produced via immunoSEQ multiplex PCR; TCRdb's table is partial and in-frame only. The profile covers 66,000 or so clones, with 92% appearing a single time and about a quarter taken by the ten largest. The chain combines TRBV4-1 with TRBJ2-1, with TRBD2 matching 8 bases. The material was CD4+ or CD8+ T cells sorted from blood, obtained in a trial of the OX40 agonist ivuxolimab. The receptor comes from an adult with an advanced solid tumor such as melanoma, head and neck, liver or kidney cancer. The CDR3 DNA follows: TGCGCCAGCAGCCGTACTAGCGGAGTCTACAATGAGCAGTTCTTC. Protein sequence: CASSRTSGVYNEQFF.